This T cell receptor (beta chain) was identified in a study of blood T cell repertoires in COVID-19. Whole-study context: Sites across the United States, Italy and Spain contributed samples from acute and convalescent COVID-19. PBMCs, B-cell-depleted T cells, or T cells were the source of the cDNA or gDNA that made up the material.

Categorization into cohorts depended on clinical history that participants reported. As to this clone: Other DNA sequences in this sample translate to the same CDR3.

The table came from immunoSEQ multiplex PCR; TCRdb's copy has only in-frame clones and leaves some out. The sample lists over 150,000 clones, roughly 80% occurring once. In germline, CDR1 is KGHSH, CDR2 LQKENI. Trimming at V came to 3 bases and at J to 0 bases, leaving 3 bases not matched to a gene. This CDR3 has 16 amino acids. The receptor's source is a man aged 50 or older who had recovered from COVID-19. V gene TRBV18 combines with J gene TRBJ1-5; TRBD1 matches 9 bases. The sequencing input was PBMCs or T cells enriched from blood (not recorded which). DNA of the CDR3: TGTGCCAGCTCACCGGGGACAGGGCCTAGCAATCAGCCCCAGCATTTT. Translating gives CASSPGTGPSNQPQHF. The full variable domain, its missing parts supplied by reference TRBV18 and TRBJ1-5, is NAGVMQNPRHLVRRRGQEARLRCSPMKGHSHVYWYRQLPEEGLKFMVYLQKENIIDESGMPKERFSAEFPKEGPSILRIQQVVRGDSAAYFCASSPGTGPSNQPQHFGDGTRLSIL.